This is a list of T cell receptor beta chains from one sample in a study of T cell changes during pregnancy in multiple sclerosis. Libraries were prepared by immunoSEQ multiplex PCR; TCRdb keeps only in-frame clonotypes and omits some of them. The table includes tens of thousands of clones, around nine tenths detected once. The source was peripheral blood, collected in the third trimester of pregnancy. These receptors were obtained from a female donor with multiple sclerosis, enrolled in a pregnancy study. The CDR3 runs from the conserved cysteine through the conserved F or W. The D gene is left open where the match is weak. A row's size may be missing; if present it is once, few, many or a size class.

TRBD2	TRBV4-1	16	once	TRBJ2-1	TGCGCCAGCAGCCCCCTACTAAGCGGGAGTTACAATGAGCAGTTCTTC	CASSPLLSGSYNEQFF
NA	TRBV20-1	10	once	TRBJ1-2	TGCAGTGCTAAGCCTCCGGGCTACACCTTC	CSAKPPGYTF
NA	TRBV6-1	14	NA	TRBJ1-1	TGTGCCAGCAAATTGGCCAATGAGAACACTGAAGCTTTCTTT	CASKLANENTEAFF
TRBD2	TRBV7-9	17	NA	TRBJ2-1	TGTGCCAGCAGCCCCGGGACTAGCGGGAGGGCCCTCGATGAGCAGTTCTTC	CASSPGTSGRALDEQFF
NA	TRBV5-4	13	NA	TRBJ2-7	TGTGCCAGCAGCTTGGCAGGGATTCACGAGCAGTACTTC	CASSLAGIHEQYF
NA	TRBV6-5	16	NA	TRBJ1-5	TGTGCCAGCAGTTCCCCGGGAAGAGGCCCTAATCAGCCCCAGCATTTT	CASSSPGRGPNQPQHF
TRBD1	TRBV10-3	15	NA	TRBJ2-7	TGTGCCATCAGTGAAGTCGGGACAGGCCCCTACGAGCAGTACTTC	CAISEVGTGPYEQYF
TRBD2	TRBV5-4	14	NA	TRBJ2-2	TGTGCCACTAGCGGGGAGGCGAAGACCGGGGAGCTGTTTTTT	CATSGEAKTGELFF
NA	TRBV5-1	13	NA	TRBJ2-1	TGCGCCAGCAGCTTGGGGCTCTACAATGAGCAGTTCTTC	CASSLGLYNEQFF
NA	TRBV9	12	NA	TRBJ2-5	TGTGCCAGCAGCCTCCCGGGGGAGACCCAGTACTTC	CASSLPGETQYF
TRBD2	TRBV18	15	few	TRBJ2-2	TGTGCCAGCTCACGGAGGACTAGCGAGACGGGGGAGCTGTTTTTT	CASSRRTSETGELFF
NA	TRBV9	16	NA	TRBJ1-1	TGTGCCAGCAGCCCCCGAGGGATAGGGCTGAACACTGAAGCTTTCTTT	CASSPRGIGLNTEAFF
TRBD2	TRBV6-4	15	once	TRBJ2-5	TGTGCCAGCAGTGACCAAGCGGGAGGAGGGGAGACCCAGTACTTC	CASSDQAGGGETQYF
NA	TRBV30	15	NA	TRBJ2-7	TGTGCCTGGAGTGAGGCTAGCGATACCACCTACGAGCAGTACTTC	CAWSEASDTTYEQYF
NA	TRBV4-2	13	few	TRBJ1-1	TGTGCCAGCAGCCAAGAGGGGGACAAAGAAGCTTTCTTT	CASSQEGDKEAFF